The 30 T cell receptor beta chains in this list originate from one sample, sequenced in a study of cytomegalovirus exposure and HLA in healthy donors. Amplification used 60 Vbeta primers and 13 Jbeta primers. The assay was immunoSEQ multiplex PCR, and TCRdb's table has in-frame clones only and misses some. The data contain approximately 140,000 clones, about 84% of them singletons. The sample taken for sequencing was PBMCs. Source of these receptors: a woman in her forties in good health and CMV-seropositive.

V gene TRBV9 combines with J gene TRBJ2-1; maybe TRBD1 (5 bases). V dropped 0 bases and J dropped 9 bases, with 10 bases sitting between them. The germline gives CDR1 SGDLS, CDR2 YYNGEE. The CDR3 loop spans 13 amino acids. The chain's CDR3 is CASSVDQGGEQFF. The CDR3 DNA follows: TGTGCCAGCAGCGTAGATCAGGGTGGTGAGCAGTTCTTC.

This clone showed up just a few times. V gene TRBV5-6 combines with J gene TRBJ1-4; D ambiguous. V lost 1 base, J lost 8 bases, and 9 bases lay in between. CDR1 is SGHDT, CDR2 YYEEEE, per germline. The CDR3 is made up of 13 amino acids. CDR3 protein: CASSLWSGEKLFF. The CDR3 DNA reads TGTGCCAGCAGCTTGTGGTCGGGGGAAAAACTGTTTTTT. Combining the CDR3 with reference TRBV5-6 and TRBJ1-4 gives the whole variable domain DAGVTQSPTHLIKTRGQQVTLRCSPKSGHDTVSWYQQALGQGPQFIFQYYEEEERQRGNFPDRFSGHQFPNYSSELNVNALLLGDSALYLCASSLWSGEKLFFGSGTQLSVL.

The CDR3 bases are TGTGCCAGCAGTGAAAGGAGCGGGAGAAATCAGCCCCAGCATTTT. Translation gives CASSERSGRNQPQHF. The V and J genes are TRBV2 and TRBJ1-5; D ambiguous. V was pared by 2 bases and J by 4 bases, with 12 bases between. CDR1 is SNHLY and CDR2 is FYNNEI in the germline V gene. The CDR3 has 15 amino acids.

V and J are TRBV7-9 and TRBJ2-7; D possibly corresponds to TRBD1 (6 bases). There are 16 residues in the CDR3. Germline V CDR1 and CDR2: SEHNR, FQNEAQ (reference sequence). Trimming removed 1 base from V and 2 bases from J, with 15 bases in between. CDR3 bases: TGTGCCAGCAGCTTAGGGGGGCCTTGGTCCCCCTACGAGCAGTACTTC. Translating it yields CASSLGGPWSPYEQYF.

V is TRBV27 and J is TRBJ2-6; 10 bases align to TRBD1. The CDR3 loop spans 17 amino acids. Germline V gene sequence: CDR1 MNHEY, CDR2 SMNVEV (reference sequence). The trim removed 3 bases at V and 2 bases at J, leaving 4 bases unmatched. CDR3 sequence (DNA): TGTGCCAGCAGTTTCCGGGACAGGGGCGCTGGGGCCAACGTCCTGACTTTC. It is translated as CASSFRDRGAGANVLTF.

CDR3 in amino acids: CASSSLPGGTEAFF. Here the CDR3 DNA reads TGTGCCAGTAGTAGTCTCCCAGGAGGGACAGAGGCTTTCTTT. The V and J genes are TRBV19 and TRBJ1-1, with 7 nucleotides matching TRBD1. V shed 4 bases, J shed 11 bases, and the junction held 13 bases outside the gene matches. The CDR3 has 14 residues. Germline V gene sequence: CDR1 LNHDA, CDR2 SQIVND (reference sequence). The variable domain in full, completed from reference TRBV19 and TRBJ1-1, reads DGGITQSPKYLFRKEGQNVTLSCEQNLNHDAMYWYRQDPGQGLRLIYYSQIVNDFQKGDIAEGYSVSREKKESFPLTVTSAQKNPTAFYLCASSSLPGGTEAFFGQGTRLTVV.

The chain uses TRBV19 and TRBJ1-4; 7 positions agree with TRBD1. CDR1 is LNHDA, CDR2 SQIVND, per germline (reference sequence). This CDR3 has 16 residues. Germline trimming cut 4 bases from V and 5 bases from J; bases unmatched to any gene: 10. CDR3 coding DNA: TGTGCCAGTAGTACACCCCCGGGAGGGGGCAATGAAAAACTGTTTTTT. Translation gives CASSTPPGGGNEKLFF.

Only a few counts were recorded for this clone. The chain employs TRBV19 and TRBJ2-7, with D possibly TRBD2 on 7 matching bases. The V gene's germline CDR1 is LNHDA and CDR2 SQIVND (reference sequence). V was clipped by 7 bases and J by 3 bases, with 13 bases between them. CDR3 length equals 13 residues. Written as DNA, the CDR3 is TGTGCCAGTACAAAGGGGGACTACTACGAGCAGTACTTC. Translation: CASTKGDYYEQYF.

The rearrangement joins TRBV19 to TRBJ1-1; 7 bases line up with TRBD1. Germline V lookup: CDR1 LNHDA, CDR2 SQIVND (reference sequence). Unmatched junction bases numbered 6, after V lost 5 bases and J lost 0 bases. This CDR3 region has 15 residues. Written as DNA, the CDR3 is TGTGCCAGTAGTTGGGCGGGACAGATGAACACTGAAGCTTTCTTT. Residues: CASSWAGQMNTEAFF.

The rearrangement links TRBV19 to TRBJ1-1; the D is unclear. CDR3 length equals 12 residues. Trimming shortened V by 6 bases and J by 5 bases, and 10 bases separated the two germline ends. From germline, CDR1 is LNHDA and CDR2 SQIVND (reference sequence). CDR3 region: CASRVGGTEAFF. The CDR3 nucleotides are TGTGCCAGTAGGGTAGGCGGGACTGAAGCTTTCTTT.

The rearrangement links TRBV2 to TRBJ2-7; 7 nucleotides match TRBD2. Unmatched junction bases numbered 3, after V lost 0 bases and J lost 7 bases. Germline V lookup: CDR1 SNHLY, CDR2 FYNNEI. The CDR3 is 13 residues long. The CDR3 here is CASSEARRGEQYF. Written as DNA, the CDR3 is TGTGCCAGCAGTGAAGCAAGGCGGGGGGAGCAGTACTTC.

In the case of this clone: Sequence at one end of the junction differs from germline and may be a read error. CDR3 sequence reads: CAGSLAGGVGQPQHF. The CDR3 bases are TGTGCCGGCAGCTTGGCAGGGGGCGTGGGTCAGCCCCAGCATTTT. The rearrangement joins TRBV5-6 to TRBJ1-5; TRBD1 matches 8 bases. The CDR3 is made up of 15 amino acids. The germline V gene encodes CDR1 SGHDT and CDR2 YYEEEE.

This clone was recorded a few times. Other DNA sequences in the sample encode the same CDR3. The chain carries TRBV5-8 and TRBJ1-5; TRBD1 agrees at 8 bases. The CDR3 sequence is 15 residues long. The J segment lost 2 bases and the V segment lost 4 bases, leaving 5 bases of the junction unmatched. CDR1 SGHTS and CDR2 YDEGEE come from the germline V gene. In nucleotides, the CDR3 is TGTGCCAGCAGCGCCGACAGGGGAGGCAATCAGCCCCAGCATTTT. Its translation: CASSADRGGNQPQHF.

The chain has TRBV5-6 and TRBJ2-3, with TRBD1 matching 8 bases. Germline assignment: CDR1 SGHDT and CDR2 YYEEEE. V was clipped by 7 bases and J by 0 bases; unmatched bases: 4. The CDR3 spans 14 residues. CDR3 in amino acids: CASGGQASTDTQYF. Here the CDR3 DNA reads TGTGCCAGCGGGGGACAGGCCAGCACAGATACGCAGTATTTT. Supplemented by reference TRBV5-6 and TRBJ2-3, the full variable domain reads DAGVTQSPTHLIKTRGQQVTLRCSPKSGHDTVSWYQQALGQGPQFIFQYYEEEERQRGNFPDRFSGHQFPNYSSELNVNALLLGDSALYLCASGGQASTDTQYFGPGTRLTVL.

This chain links TRBV25-1 with TRBJ2-1, with D maybe TRBD2 (6 bases). The CDR3 is 17 residues long. Germline assignment: CDR1 MGHDK and CDR2 SYGVNS. V was shortened by 2 bases and J by 4 bases, with 18 bases between the two germline ends. CDR3 nucleotides: TGTGCCAGCAGTGAAATTGGAGGGGCCGGATTGTACAATGAGCAGTTCTTC. Protein: CASSEIGGAGLYNEQFF.

The chain has TRBV19 and TRBJ2-7; D is possibly TRBD1 (6 bases). The V and J ends lost 3 bases and 0 bases respectively, with 18 bases between them. Looked up from germline, CDR1 is LNHDA and CDR2 is SQIVND (reference sequence). The CDR3 spans 17 residues. CDR3 residues: CASSIWVGGQSSYEQYF. DNA for the CDR3: TGTGCCAGTAGTATTTGGGTAGGCGGACAGTCCTCCTACGAGCAGTACTTC. Based on the CDR3 plus reference TRBV19 and TRBJ2-7, the full variable domain is DGGITQSPKYLFRKEGQNVTLSCEQNLNHDAMYWYRQDPGQGLRLIYYSQIVNDFQKGDIAEGYSVSREKKESFPLTVTSAQKNPTAFYLCASSIWVGGQSSYEQYFGPGTRLTVT.

The chain combines TRBV27 with TRBJ1-2, with TRBD1 matching over 8 bases. This CDR3 spans 14 amino acids. CDR1 is MNHEY, CDR2 SMNVEV, per germline (reference sequence). V lost 2 bases to trimming and J lost 7 bases; unmatched junction nucleotides: 6. The CDR3 coding sequence is TGTGCCAGCAGTTTAGGGCAGGGGGCTGGTGGCTACACCTTC. This gives the protein CASSLGQGAGGYTF.

J is TRBJ2-1 and V is TRBV4-2, with D uncertain. Germline V lookup: CDR1 LGHNA, CDR2 YNFKEQ. The CDR3 has 16 residues. V was cut by 4 bases and J by 4 bases, with 17 bases left in between. The CDR3 spells CASSPSYPAPYNEQFF. DNA for the CDR3: TGTGCCAGCAGCCCCTCTTATCCAGCGCCATACAATGAGCAGTTCTTC.

The chain combines TRBV4-1 with TRBJ1-1; unclear D gene. The V and J ends lost 1 base and 1 base respectively, with 10 bases between them. CDR3 length: 15 amino acids. The germline gives CDR1 MGHRA, CDR2 YSYEKL. CDR3 sequence: CASSQGGRQNTEAFF. The CDR3 DNA reads as TGCGCCAGCAGCCAAGGAGGAAGGCAGAACACTGAAGCTTTCTTT.

The chain joins TRBV7-8 to TRBJ2-5, with 12 bases matching TRBD1. Germline CDR1 reads SGHVS; CDR2 reads FQNEAQ. This CDR3 is 15 amino acids long. V gave up 2 bases and J gave up 7 bases; unmatched junction bases: 5. Here the CDR3 DNA reads TGTGCCAGCAGCTTACGGGACAGGGGGCTGGTGACCCAGTACTTC. Amino acid sequence: CASSLRDRGLVTQYF.

The chain carries TRBV5-4 and TRBJ2-3, with 7 bases lining up with TRBD2. In germline, CDR1 is SGHNT, CDR2 YYREEE (reference sequence). Trimming took 4 bases from V and 3 from J; bases not matched to a gene: 11. This CDR3 region has 16 residues. CDR3 sequence reads: CASSGHTGGGTDTQYF. In nucleotides, the CDR3 is TGTGCCAGCAGCGGCCACACGGGGGGAGGTACAGATACGCAGTATTTT.

The V and J genes are TRBV6-9 and TRBJ2-5, with TRBD1 matching 8 bases. The germline V gene has CDR1 MNHGY and CDR2 SVAAGI. The J segment lost 5 bases and the V segment lost 0 bases, leaving 11 bases of the junction unmatched. The length of the CDR3 is 17 residues. The CDR3 nucleotides are TGTGCCAGCAGTTATTCGACAGGGACAGGCTTCGGGGAGACCCAGTACTTC. Translated: CASSYSTGTGFGETQYF.

The V call is TRBV20-1, the J call TRBJ2-5, with a possible D match to TRBD1 (5 bases). V was trimmed by 2 bases and J by 5 bases, leaving 6 bases between them. CDR1 is DFQATT, CDR2 SNEGSKA, per germline (reference sequence). The CDR3 spans 11 residues. CDR3 sequence (DNA): TGCAGTGCTAGACAGGGCGAGACCCAGTACTTC. Residues: CSARQGETQYF.

The rearrangement joins TRBV10-2 to TRBJ2-2, with a weak D call TRBD1 (6 bases). CDR1 is WSHSY, CDR2 SAAADI, per germline. The V and J ends lost 6 bases and 10 bases respectively, with 12 bases between them. This CDR3 region has 12 residues. In DNA form, the CDR3 reads TGCGCCAGCAGACAGGCAGGGGAGGAGCTGTTTTTT. Translating gives CASRQAGEELFF.

The chain is built from TRBV28 and TRBJ1-5, with 8 bases identical to TRBD1. Germline-derived CDR1 and CDR2 are MDHEN and SYDVKM. This CDR3 has 15 amino acids. V trimming: 4 bases; J trimming: 5 bases; junction bases outside the gene matches: 7. The CDR3 is CASSSPGQGYQPQHF. DNA of the CDR3: TGTGCCAGCAGTTCCCCAGGACAGGGATATCAGCCCCAGCATTTT.

J is TRBJ1-1 and V is TRBV29-1, with unresolved D. Per germline, CDR1 SQVTM and CDR2 ANQGSEA. Between the trimmed V and J ends, which lost 3 bases and 0 bases, there was a span of 5 bases. CDR3 length: 12 amino acids. This CDR3 reads CSVDRLNTEAFF. The CDR3 DNA is TGCAGCGTTGACCGTTTGAACACTGAAGCTTTCTTT.

The rearrangement links TRBV19 to TRBJ2-1; TRBD2 is a possible D gene (6 bases). Trimming left V 1 base short and J 6 bases short, with 7 bases between. Germline V gene sequence: CDR1 LNHDA, CDR2 SQIVND (reference sequence). The CDR3 loop spans 13 amino acids. CDR3 in DNA: TGTGCCAGTAGTATAGGAGCGGGCAATGAGCAGTTCTTC. This sequence encodes CASSIGAGNEQFF.

The rearrangement links TRBV5-1 to TRBJ2-1, with 7 bases aligning to TRBD2. Germline trimming cut 4 bases from V and 10 bases from J; bases unmatched to any gene: 14. Germline V gene data show CDR1 as SGHRS and CDR2 as YFSETQ. The CDR3 is 15 residues long. CDR3 bases: TGCGCCAGCAGCGGGACTATTACGCGGGCGGGGGAGCAGTTCTTC. Amino acid sequence: CASSGTITRAGEQFF.

In this sample, this clone turned up a few times. The V call is TRBV29-1, the J call TRBJ2-3, with 7 nucleotides matching TRBD1. Germline CDR1 SQVTM, CDR2 ANQGSEA. The CDR3 contains 12 residues. V shed 7 bases, J shed 10 bases, and the junction held 11 bases outside the gene matches. The DNA for the CDR3 is TGCAGCGCCGACTCGACAGGGTACCCGCAGTATTTT. This translates into CSADSTGYPQYF.

The J gene is TRBJ2-1, the V gene TRBV10-1, with TRBD1 identical over 9 bases. The germline V gene encodes CDR1 WNHNN and CDR2 SYGVQD (reference sequence). The junction had 6 bases not matched to a gene; V was cut back by 4 bases and J by 5 bases. The CDR3 loop spans 15 amino acids. CDR3 DNA sequence: TGCGCCAGCAGTGGGTCCGGGACAGGGAACAATGAGCAGTTCTTC. Its protein is CASSGSGTGNNEQFF.